The rows below give T cell receptor beta chains drawn from one sample of a study of T cell repertoires in cytomegalovirus infection. TCRdb recomputed calls from the reads with MiXCR, one row per CDR3 protein. The sample has 310,000 or so distinct CDR3 sequences; around 9.1% are singletons. The specimen was PBMCs. The source of these receptors is a human donor in good health (CMV status not recorded). Some clones in this sample may be carry-over from other donors' samples. Both conserved end residues are part of each CDR3. Fields, in order: D gene, CDR3 length, J gene, clone size, V gene, CDR3 DNA, CDR3 protein. D genes are given only for firm matches. Only part of the rows carry a size: once, few, many, or a class if the clone is expanded.

-	17	TRBJ2-6	many	TRBV6-5	TGTGCCAGCAGGATTGGTCGTTGGAGCTCTGGGGCCAACGTCCTGACTTTC	CASRIGRWSSGANVLTF
-	15	TRBJ2-4	few	TRBV12-3/TRBV12-4	TGTGCCAGCAGTTACAGAACAGGGAACGAAAACATTCAGTACTTC	CASSYRTGNENIQYF
-	15	TRBJ2-5	many	TRBV27	TGTGCCAGCAGTTTATACCCGAGTATGCAAGAGACCCAGTACTTC	CASSLYPSMQETQYF
TRBD1	15	TRBJ1-4	many	TRBV10-3	TGTGCCATCAGACCCGGGACAGGGGGCGGCGAAAAACTGTTTTTT	CAIRPGTGGGEKLFF
TRBD1	15	TRBJ1-1	many	TRBV6-2/TRBV6-3	TGTGCCAGCGACCCTTGGGGCAGGGGGAATACTGAAGCTTTCTTT	CASDPWGRGNTEAFF
TRBD2	16	TRBJ2-7	few	TRBV12-5	TGTGCTAGGGGACTAGCGGGGGGCCACGTGACCTACGAGCAGTACTTC	CARGLAGGHVTYEQYF
TRBD1	14	TRBJ2-3	-	TRBV2	TGTGCCAGCACCCCACAGGGGCTCACAGATACGCAGTATTTT	CASTPQGLTDTQYF
TRBD1	17	TRBJ1-6	many	TRBV5-6	TGTGCCAGCAGCTTGCCCCTGACAGGGGACCAGAATTCACCCCTCCACTTT	CASSLPLTGDQNSPLHF
TRBD1	16	TRBJ2-5	few	TRBV29-1	TGCAGCGTTGAAGATCACAGGACAGGGTCCGAAGAGACCCAGTACTTC	CSVEDHRTGSEETQYF
-	15	TRBJ2-5	few	TRBV6-1	TGTGCCAGCAGTGAAGCGATAGGCAGGGTCGAGACCCAGTACTTC	CASSEAIGRVETQYF
-	15	TRBJ2-5	few	TRBV12-3/TRBV12-4	TGTGCCAGCAGTTTAGTGGAGGCTCAAAAGGAGACCCAGTACTTC	CASSLVEAQKETQYF
-	11	TRBJ2-7	many	TRBV6-2/TRBV6-3	TGTGCCAGCAGTTACTGGGACGAGCAGTACTTC	CASSYWDEQYF
-	14	TRBJ2-2	few	TRBV20-1	TGCAGTGCTAGATCCCAGAGACGCGCCGGGGAGCTGTTTTTT	CSARSQRRAGELFF
-	13	TRBJ2-2	-	TRBV20-1	TGCAGTGCTGCCGACGGGGTCACCGGGGAGCTGTTTTTT	CSAADGVTGELFF
-	17	TRBJ2-4	many	TRBV7-9	TGTGCCAGCAGCATACAGGTCGCGAGGGGCGGGAAAAACATTCAGTACTTC	CASSIQVARGGKNIQYF
-	14	TRBJ2-5	many	TRBV28	TGTGCCAGCAGGGGGGTGGGGCAGGGAGAGACCCAGTACTTC	CASRGVGQGETQYF
-	14	TRBJ1-2	many	TRBV6-2/TRBV6-3	TGTGCCAGCAGCCCGACAGATGCCTTCTATGGCTACACCTTC	CASSPTDAFYGYTF
-	15	TRBJ2-3	many	TRBV7-9	TGTGCCAGCAGCTCTATAAATGCGGGAACAGATACGCAGTATTTT	CASSSINAGTDTQYF
TRBD2	18	TRBJ2-2	few	TRBV7-9	TGTGCCAGCACCCCTAGCGGAGCGGGGGGGCGTCGGACCGGGGAGCTGTTTTTT	CASTPSGAGGRRTGELFF
-	14	TRBJ2-7	few	TRBV12-3/TRBV12-4	TGTGCCAGCAGTTTAGGGCAGAAGACCTACGAGCAGTACTTC	CASSLGQKTYEQYF
TRBD1	14	TRBJ1-2	many	TRBV7-2	TGTGCCAGCAGCGTTATGGGGACAGGGGAGAGACTAACCTTC	CASSVMGTGERLTF
TRBD1	16	TRBJ1-5	-	TRBV20-1	TGCAGTGCTAGAGATAGGATAGGACAGGGGAATCAGCCCCAGCATTTT	CSARDRIGQGNQPQHF
-	15	TRBJ2-1	-	TRBV5-1	TGCGCCAGCAGCTTTAAGACAGAAACTTACAATGAGCAGTTCTTC	CASSFKTETYNEQFF
-	16	TRBJ2-7	many	TRBV12-3/TRBV12-4	TGTGCCAGCAGTCCTAGACAGGCGAAGAGCTCCTACGAGCAGTACTTC	CASSPRQAKSSYEQYF
TRBD2	17	TRBJ2-1	-	TRBV4-1	TGCGCCAGCAGCCAAGAAGGCCCTAGCGGGGGCCGCCTCGGGCTGTTCTTC	CASSQEGPSGGRLGLFF
-	15	TRBJ2-2	-	TRBV25-1	TGTGCCAGCACTCCCCGAAGTGCGAACACCGGGGAGCTGTTTTTT	CASTPRSANTGELFF
TRBD1	14	TRBJ1-2	many	TRBV28	TGTGCCAGCAGTTCTACAGGGGGGGATTATGGCTACACCTTC	CASSSTGGDYGYTF
-	13	TRBJ2-1	many	TRBV7-2	TGTGCCAGCAGCTTTCGGGGCTTCAATGAGCAGTTCTTC	CASSFRGFNEQFF
TRBD1	14	TRBJ2-1	few	TRBV9	TGTGCCAGCAGCGCTTGGACAGGGGGCTATGAGCAGTTCTTC	CASSAWTGGYEQFF
TRBD1	21	TRBJ1-3	many	TRBV20-1	TGCAGTGCTAGAAGTCCCCCGGGGGGACAGGCAAGAACAAGCTCTGGAAACACCATATATTTT	CSARSPPGGQARTSSGNTIYF
TRBD2	13	TRBJ2-1	many	TRBV28	TGTGCCACTAGCGGGCCGTTCTACAATGAGCAGTTCTTC	CATSGPFYNEQFF
-	13	TRBJ1-2	many	TRBV7-6	TGTGCCAGCAGCTTAGCAGGAAAAGAAGGCTACACCTTC	CASSLAGKEGYTF
-	14	TRBJ2-1	few	TRBV18	TGTGCCAGCTCACGGGCCGCCTTCGAGAATGAGCAGTTCTTC	CASSRAAFENEQFF
TRBD1	15	TRBJ1-1	many	TRBV6-2/TRBV6-3	TGTGCCAGCAGTTCCGGGACAGGGCCGAACACTGAAGCTTTCTTT	CASSSGTGPNTEAFF
-	16	TRBJ1-4	-	TRBV6-2/TRBV6-3	TGTGCCAGCAGTAACGTCCAACAGGGATCGAACGAAAAACTGTTTTTT	CASSNVQQGSNEKLFF
TRBD1	14	TRBJ1-3	few	TRBV5-8	TGTGCCAGCAGCCTGGGGACAGCCTCGGACACCATATATTTT	CASSLGTASDTIYF
-	15	TRBJ1-4	-	TRBV3-1	TGTGCCAGCAGCCAAGCTGGCAACAGGGCGGAAAAACTGTTTTTT	CASSQAGNRAEKLFF
TRBD1	12	TRBJ1-5	-	TRBV20-1	TGCAGTGCTCGACAGGGTAGGCAGCCCCAGCATTTT	CSARQGRQPQHF
TRBD1	15	TRBJ2-6	many	TRBV18	TGTGCCAGCTCACTACAGGGGGTGGAGACCAACGTCCTGACTTTC	CASSLQGVETNVLTF
-	17	TRBJ2-2	-	TRBV5-5	TGTGCCAGCAGTAGTTTAGGGGTCGGGGGCCTCACCGGGGAGCTGTTTTTT	CASSSLGVGGLTGELFF
TRBD2	16	TRBJ2-2	-	TRBV27	TGTGCCAGCAGTGAACCAGCGGGGGGTTACACCGGGGAGCTGTTTTTT	CASSEPAGGYTGELFF
TRBD1	17	TRBJ2-2	many	TRBV11-3	TGTGCCAGCAGCTCACACTCCGGGACAGGGGCCCCCGGGGAGCTGTTTTTT	CASSSHSGTGAPGELFF
-	11	TRBJ2-7	many	TRBV6-2/TRBV6-3	TGTGCCAGCGGAGACAGCTACGAGCAGTACTTC	CASGDSYEQYF
-	14	TRBJ2-1	few	TRBV24-1	TGTGCCACCAGTGATCCCCCCAGGGGCAATGAGCAGTTCTTC	CATSDPPRGNEQFF
TRBD1	13	TRBJ1-2	many	TRBV7-2	TGTGCCAGCAGCCCAGGGGGAGGGGCCGACTACACCTTC	CASSPGGGADYTF
TRBD1	16	TRBJ2-1	many	TRBV5-1	TGCGCCAGCAGCTTGCAGGGGGTATCTTCCTACAATGAGCAGTTCTTC	CASSLQGVSSYNEQFF
TRBD1	13	TRBJ1-2	many	TRBV7-2	TGTGCCAGCCCCGCCAGGGGGCCGGATGGCTACACCTTC	CASPARGPDGYTF
TRBD2	16	TRBJ2-7	many	TRBV6-2/TRBV6-3	TGTGCCAGCAGTTACTCGACTAGCGGGCCCTCCTACGAGCAGTACTTC	CASSYSTSGPSYEQYF
-	14	TRBJ1-2	many	TRBV6-2/TRBV6-3	TGTGCCAGCAGTGCCTCCGGGGTCTTCTATGGCTACACCTTC	CASSASGVFYGYTF
TRBD2	15	TRBJ2-2	many	TRBV7-8	TGTGCCAGCAGCTTAAGCGGGGGGTACACCGGGGAGCTGTTTTTT	CASSLSGGYTGELFF
-	14	TRBJ1-6	-	TRBV7-9	TGTGCCAGCAGCTCGAAGGGGGACGGTTCACCCCTCCACTTT	CASSSKGDGSPLHF
-	13	TRBJ1-2	many	TRBV7-2	TGTGCCAGCAGCTTACCTCTCGAGAGAAGCTACACCTTC	CASSLPLERSYTF
TRBD2	17	TRBJ2-1	many	TRBV6-2/TRBV6-3	TGTGCCAGCAGCTGGGGTCGAGCGGGGGGGTACTACAATGAGCAGTTCTTC	CASSWGRAGGYYNEQFF
TRBD1	16	TRBJ1-2	few	TRBV4-2	TGTGCCAGCAGCCAAACCGGGACAGGGATAAAGTATGGCTACACCTTC	CASSQTGTGIKYGYTF
TRBD1	14	TRBJ2-5	many	TRBV20-1	TGCAGTGCTAGAGATTACAGGGGTGGGGAGACCCAGTACTTC	CSARDYRGGETQYF
-	13	TRBJ1-1	-	TRBV11-3	TGTGCCAGCGGCTTAGAACGGAACACTGAAGCTTTCTTT	CASGLERNTEAFF
TRBD2	14	TRBJ2-1	many	TRBV29-1	TGCAGCGTCGCCCTAGCGGGGGTGGACAATGAGCAGTTCTTC	CSVALAGVDNEQFF
-	13	TRBJ2-1	few	TRBV5-1	TGCGCCAGCAGCTTCCACAGGGTTAGGGAGCAGTTCTTC	CASSFHRVREQFF
TRBD1	17	TRBJ2-6	many	TRBV9	TGTGCCAGCAGCAGAGACAGGGAAATAACTGGGGCCAACGTCCTGACTTTC	CASSRDREITGANVLTF